This entry is about one T cell receptor beta chain. The junction departs from germline at one end; a sequencing error may be responsible. This entry comes from a study of blood T cell repertoires in COVID-19. Study background: The samples span acute and convalescent COVID-19 from the United States, Italy and Spain. PBMCs, B-cell-depleted T cells, or T cells were the source of the cDNA or gDNA that made up the material.

Per germline, CDR1 SSHAT and CDR2 FNYEAQ (reference sequence). This CDR3 spans 13 amino acids. Study processing details: How many nucleated cells were present was estimated from reference gene primer amplification. The table came from immunoSEQ multiplex PCR; TCRdb's copy has only in-frame clones and leaves some out. V and J calls and clone size are as listed in that table; D and trimming were resolved from the DNA. The profile shows about 150,000 clones, 80% to 90% of them singletons. Sequences were obtained from peripheral blood. V and J are TRBV7-7 and TRBJ1-2; possible D gene TRBD1, 5 bases. The sequence came from a woman aged 40 to 50 with acute or convalescent COVID-19. The CDR3 coding sequence is TGTGCTAGCAGCCCCAGGGTAGGGTATGGCTACACCTTC. Its translation is CASSPRVGYGYTF.